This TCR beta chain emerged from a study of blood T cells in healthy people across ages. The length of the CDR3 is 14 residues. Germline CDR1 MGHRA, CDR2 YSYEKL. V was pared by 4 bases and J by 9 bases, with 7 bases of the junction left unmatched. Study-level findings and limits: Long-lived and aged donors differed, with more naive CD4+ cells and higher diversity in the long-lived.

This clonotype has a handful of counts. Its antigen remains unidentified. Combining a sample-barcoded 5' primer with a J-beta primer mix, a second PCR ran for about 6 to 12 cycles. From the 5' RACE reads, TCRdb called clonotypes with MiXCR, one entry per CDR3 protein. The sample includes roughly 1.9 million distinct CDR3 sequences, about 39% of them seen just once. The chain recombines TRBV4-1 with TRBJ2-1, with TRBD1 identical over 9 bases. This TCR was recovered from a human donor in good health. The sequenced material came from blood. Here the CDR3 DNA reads TGCGCCAGCAGCCTAGGACAGGGGCGGGCTGAGCAGTTCTTC. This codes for CASSLGQGRAEQFF.